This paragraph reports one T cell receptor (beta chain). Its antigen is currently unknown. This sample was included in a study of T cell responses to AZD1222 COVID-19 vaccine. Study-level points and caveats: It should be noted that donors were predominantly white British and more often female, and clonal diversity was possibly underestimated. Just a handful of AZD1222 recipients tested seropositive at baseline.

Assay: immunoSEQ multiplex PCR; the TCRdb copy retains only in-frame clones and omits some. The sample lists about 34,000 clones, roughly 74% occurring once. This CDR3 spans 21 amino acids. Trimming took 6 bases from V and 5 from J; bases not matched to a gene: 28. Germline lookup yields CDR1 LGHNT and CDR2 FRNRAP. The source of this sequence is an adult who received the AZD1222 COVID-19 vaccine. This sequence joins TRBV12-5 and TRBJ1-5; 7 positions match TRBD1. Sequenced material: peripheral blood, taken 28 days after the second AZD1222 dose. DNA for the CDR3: TGTGCTAGTGGCCAGTTCCTCCCCTTAATCAGGGGGGATCCTCCCCATCAGCCCCAGCATTTT. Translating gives CASGQFLPLIRGDPPHQPQHF.